The rows below give T cell receptor beta chains drawn from one sample of a study of identical twins. TCRdb processed the 5' RACE reads anew with MiXCR; each CDR3 protein has one entry. Found here are a few hundred thousand distinct CDR3 sequences, over 8.5% of them singletons; the top ten hold 6% to 8.5%. These sequences were also reported in another study, on yellow fever vaccine responses in identical twins.

Material: CD8+ T cells sorted from blood. The receptors were sampled from a woman younger than 35 in good health. Both conserved end residues are part of each CDR3.

J	V	CDR3
TRBJ2-1	TRBV3-1	CASSPDSGTVNNEQFF
TRBJ2-2	TRBV6-2/TRBV6-3	CASLTGQYPNTGELFF
TRBJ2-7	TRBV5-6	CASSFTPSGIYEQYF
TRBJ2-7	TRBV12-3/TRBV12-4	CASSSGGISFEQYF
TRBJ2-7	TRBV4-3	CASSPGRDSSSYEQYF
TRBJ2-2	TRBV12-3/TRBV12-4	CASSFKTGVTGELFF
TRBJ2-1	TRBV6-2/TRBV6-3	CATNSPIWSEQFF
TRBJ2-1	TRBV6-4	CASSESSSYNEQFF
TRBJ2-2	TRBV6-4	CASSAAAANTGELFF
TRBJ1-2	TRBV29-1	CSVELRSRQVYGYTF
TRBJ1-4	TRBV6-5	CASSYRRGSDEKLFF
TRBJ2-3	TRBV2	CASSGGSNTDTQYF
TRBJ2-7	TRBV20-1	CSARLLAGGPTTAYEQYF
TRBJ2-4	TRBV10-3	CAVLDRALNIQYF
TRBJ1-5	TRBV20-1	CSAPDSYNQPQHF
TRBJ2-7	TRBV7-9	CASSLVLGDYEQYF
TRBJ2-7	TRBV28	CASTTTGGYEQYF
TRBJ1-6	TRBV11-1	CASSLGAGQGFRGSPLHF
TRBJ2-7	TRBV27	CASSVTSGSYEQYF
TRBJ2-3	TRBV18	CASSPLGDTDTQYF
TRBJ2-7	TRBV12-3/TRBV12-4	CASSGPGTGDYEQYF
TRBJ2-7	TRBV7-9	CASSNHGANYERYF
TRBJ2-7	TRBV18	CASSPPELSRDEQYF
TRBJ2-1	TRBV4-2	CASSPLPVSIGSYNEQFF
TRBJ2-3	TRBV7-8	CASSLAGRGEDTQYF
TRBJ2-5	TRBV12-3/TRBV12-4	CASSPPADQETQYF
TRBJ2-1	TRBV29-1	CSVEGQLLSSYNEQFF
TRBJ1-3	TRBV2	CASSEWRGSGNTIYF
TRBJ2-7	TRBV6-5	CASSYSWTRNYEQYF
TRBJ2-5	TRBV9	CASSDTRETQYF
TRBJ2-1	TRBV14	CASSPLTSGGANEQFF
TRBJ2-2	TRBV11-2	CASSLVPRTGGSNTGELFF